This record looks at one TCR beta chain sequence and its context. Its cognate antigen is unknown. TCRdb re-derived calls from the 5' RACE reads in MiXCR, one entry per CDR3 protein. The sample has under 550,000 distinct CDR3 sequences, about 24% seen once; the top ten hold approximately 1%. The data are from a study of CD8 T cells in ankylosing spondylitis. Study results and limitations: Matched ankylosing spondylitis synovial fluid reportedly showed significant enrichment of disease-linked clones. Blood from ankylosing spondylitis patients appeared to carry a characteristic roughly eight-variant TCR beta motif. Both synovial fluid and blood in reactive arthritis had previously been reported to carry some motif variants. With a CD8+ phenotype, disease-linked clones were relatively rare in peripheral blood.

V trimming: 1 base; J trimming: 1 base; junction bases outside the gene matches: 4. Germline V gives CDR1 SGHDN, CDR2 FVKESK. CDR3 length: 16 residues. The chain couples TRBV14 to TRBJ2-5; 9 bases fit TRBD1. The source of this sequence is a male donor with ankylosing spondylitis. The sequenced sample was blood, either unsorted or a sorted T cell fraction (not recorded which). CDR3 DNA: TGTGCCAGCAGCCAAGCAGGGACAGGGATCCAAGAGACCCAGTACTTC. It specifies CASSQAGTGIQETQYF.